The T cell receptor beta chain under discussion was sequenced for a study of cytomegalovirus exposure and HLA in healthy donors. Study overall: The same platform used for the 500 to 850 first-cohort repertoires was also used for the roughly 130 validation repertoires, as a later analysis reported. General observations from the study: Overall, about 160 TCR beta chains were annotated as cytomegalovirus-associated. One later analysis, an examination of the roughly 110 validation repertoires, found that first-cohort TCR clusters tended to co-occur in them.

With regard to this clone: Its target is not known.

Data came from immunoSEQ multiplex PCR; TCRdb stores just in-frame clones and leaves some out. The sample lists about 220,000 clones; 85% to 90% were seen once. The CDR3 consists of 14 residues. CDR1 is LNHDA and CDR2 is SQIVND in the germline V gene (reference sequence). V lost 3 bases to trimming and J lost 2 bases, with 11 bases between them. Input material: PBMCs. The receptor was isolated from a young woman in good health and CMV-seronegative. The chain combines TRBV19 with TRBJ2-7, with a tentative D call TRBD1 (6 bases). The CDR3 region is CASSISGTTYEQYF. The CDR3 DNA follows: TGTGCCAGTAGTATTTCCGGGACAACCTACGAGCAGTACTTC.